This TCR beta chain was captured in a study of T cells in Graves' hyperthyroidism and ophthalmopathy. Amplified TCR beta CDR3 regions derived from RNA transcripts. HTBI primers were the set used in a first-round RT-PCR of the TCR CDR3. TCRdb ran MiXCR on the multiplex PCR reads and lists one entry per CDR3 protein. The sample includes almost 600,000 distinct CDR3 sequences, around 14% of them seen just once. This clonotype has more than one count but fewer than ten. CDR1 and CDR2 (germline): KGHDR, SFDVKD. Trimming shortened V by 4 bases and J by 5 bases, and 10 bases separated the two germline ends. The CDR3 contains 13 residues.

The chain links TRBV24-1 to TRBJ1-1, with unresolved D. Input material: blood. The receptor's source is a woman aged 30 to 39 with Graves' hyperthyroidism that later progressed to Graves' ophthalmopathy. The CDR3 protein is CATSERVGTEAFF. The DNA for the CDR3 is TGTGCCACCAGTGAGAGGGTTGGGACTGAAGCTTTCTTT.